This entry concerns a single T cell receptor beta chain. CDR1 and CDR2 from the germline V gene are GTSNPN and SVGIG (reference sequence). This CDR3 is built from 14 residues. J lost 3 bases, V lost 5 bases, and 6 bases had no gene match. The data belong to a study of tumor T cells in aggressive B-cell lymphoma. Repertoires were generated with immunoSEQ multiplex PCR, while TCRdb's copy carries only in-frame clones and drops some. The sample consists of around 1,700 clones, around 86% of them appearing once. Sequenced input: tumor tissue. V usage is TRBV30 and J usage is TRBJ1-3; TRBD1 matches at 8 bases. The TCR was taken from an adult with diffuse large B cell lymphoma. The DNA of the CDR3 is TGTGCCTGGTCCCAGACAGGGGTTGGAAACACCATATATTTT. Encoded protein: CAWSQTGVGNTIYF. The variable domain in full, with the rest retrieved from reference TRBV30 and TRBJ1-3, is SQTIHQWPATLVQPVGSPLSLECTVEGTSNPNLYWYRQAAGRGLQLLFYSVGIGQISSEVPQNLSASRPQDRQFILSSKKLLLSDSGFYLCAWSQTGVGNTIYFGEGSWLTVV.